This entry lists 18 T cell receptor beta chains sequenced from one sample in a study of T-cell memory formation after mild COVID-19. TCRdb itself ran the 5' RACE reads through MiXCR, one entry per CDR3 protein. Of about 560,000 distinct CDR3 sequences listed, about 22% are singletons. The source material was PBMCs or a T cell subset sorted from them (not recorded which). The source of these receptors is an adult woman who had mild COVID-19 (a few samples of this study predate the infection). Cell type and time point are not known.

This clonotype was seen more than once but under ten times. A read error may account for a junction end that differs from germline. The genes are TRBV12-3 or TRBV12-4 and TRBJ2-5, with D perhaps assigned TRBD1 or TRBD2 (5 bases each). CDR3 length: 18 amino acids. The CDR3 region has the DNA TGTGCCAGCAGTTTTGACCCAAAGACAGCGGCCGTGCAAGGGACCCAGTACTTC. As protein: CASSFDPKTAAVQGTQYF.

This clonotype was seen a handful of times. V and J are TRBV5-1 and TRBJ2-7; no firm D call. CDR3 length equals 14 residues. Trimming took off 3 bases at V and 1 base at J, with 11 bases between the two ends. Looked up from germline, CDR1 is SGHRS and CDR2 is YFSETQ. CDR3 residues: CASSYRLQSYEQYF. CDR3 DNA: TGCGCCAGCAGCTACCGCTTACAATCCTACGAGCAGTACTTC.

The rearrangement joins TRBV4-1 to TRBJ2-1, with 11 positions matching TRBD2. The CDR3 is 16 residues long. V was clipped by 0 bases and J by 6 bases; unmatched bases: 4. Germline V lookup: CDR1 MGHRA, CDR2 YSYEKL. The CDR3 loop is CASSQDTSGRGNEQFF. The CDR3 nucleotides read TGCGCCAGCAGCCAAGATACTAGCGGGAGAGGCAATGAGCAGTTCTTC.

This clonotype was counted only a few times. V is TRBV7-9 and J is TRBJ1-1; maybe TRBD1 (5 bases). CDR1 is SEHNR, CDR2 FQNEAQ, per germline (reference sequence). The germline V and J ends were trimmed by 8 bases and 3 bases, with 22 bases remaining between them. The CDR3 loop spans 16 amino acids. The CDR3 nucleotides read TGTGCCAGCGGGGGACGACCTCAGGCTGGGGACACTGAAGCTTTCTTT. This sequence encodes CASGGRPQAGDTEAFF.

The chain links TRBV11-2 to TRBJ2-4; D is ambiguous. This CDR3 region has 14 residues. Trimming pared 0 bases from V and 5 bases from J, leaving 8 bases between. Germline-derived CDR1 and CDR2 are SGHAT and FQNNGV. CDR3 in DNA: TGTGCCAGCAGCTTAGATCTGGTCGAAAACATTCAGTACTTC. This gives the protein CASSLDLVENIQYF.

The V and J genes are TRBV7-3 and TRBJ2-2, with D possibly TRBD2 on 6 matching bases. This CDR3 spans 15 amino acids. Trimming stripped 6 bases from V and 2 bases from J, with 13 bases between. Germline CDR1 is SGHTA and CDR2 is FQGTGA. Here the CDR3 reads CASRSGTANTGELFF. Here the CDR3 DNA reads TGTGCCAGCAGATCCGGGACTGCTAACACCGGGGAGCTGTTTTTT.

A few counts support this clonotype. The chain has TRBV5-6 and TRBJ2-7; D might be TRBD1 (6 bases). Germline V CDR1 and CDR2: SGHDT, YYEEEE. Trimming stripped 3 bases from V and 3 bases from J, with 19 bases between. The CDR3 totals 16 residues. The CDR3 nucleotides are TGTGCCAGCAGCTCTTTACTCCGGGACACCAACTACGAGCAGTACTTC. Its protein product is CASSSLLRDTNYEQYF.

The chain recombines TRBV12-3 or TRBV12-4 with TRBJ2-7; D might be TRBD1 or TRBD2, each matching 5 bases. V lost 7 bases, J lost 3 bases, and 19 bases lay in between. The CDR3 loop spans 15 amino acids. The CDR3 DNA reads as TGTGCCAGCACCTGGTCCGGGACGAGAGGCTACGAGCAGTACTTC. Translated: CASTWSGTRGYEQYF.

This chain links TRBV6-2 or TRBV6-3 with TRBJ2-1, with D perhaps TRBD1 or TRBD2 (6 bases each). The ends were cut back, 4 bases at V and 8 bases at J, with 15 bases in the middle. The V gene's germline CDR1 is MNHEY and CDR2 SVGEGT. The CDR3 spans 14 residues. The CDR3 bases are TGTGCCAGCAGTTCGGGGGCAGGGGTGGATGAGCAGTTCTTC. Its translation: CASSSGAGVDEQFF.

This clonotype was counted between two and nine times. J is TRBJ1-1 and V is TRBV3-1; 7 positions agree with TRBD1. V shed 2 bases, J shed 6 bases, and the junction held 6 bases outside the gene matches. The germline V gene encodes CDR1 LGHDT and CDR2 YNNKEL (reference sequence). The CDR3 has 14 residues. The CDR3 here is CASSQSHRGAEAFF. CDR3 DNA sequence: TGTGCCAGCAGCCAATCTCACAGGGGTGCTGAAGCTTTCTTT.

In this sample, this clonotype turned up a few times. This rearrangement joins TRBV29-1 to TRBJ2-2; tentative D call: TRBD2 (6 bases). The CDR3 has 13 amino acids. The germline CDR1 and CDR2 sequences are SQVTM and ANQGSEA. V lost 4 bases to trimming and J lost 1 base, with 7 bases between them. The chain's CDR3 is CSVGGKNTGELFF. As DNA, the CDR3 is TGCAGCGTTGGCGGGAAGAACACCGGGGAGCTGTTTTTT.

This clonotype turned up a few times. The rearrangement links TRBV2 to TRBJ2-3, with D perhaps matching TRBD1 (5 bases). From germline, CDR1 is SNHLY and CDR2 FYNNEI. The CDR3 runs to 12 residues. V lost 7 bases, J lost 7 bases, and 12 bases lay in between. Here the CDR3 reads CASKGPGNTQYF. CDR3 bases: TGTGCCAGCAAGGGGCCTGGGAATACGCAGTATTTT.

The table lists this clonotype with a few counts. This chain links TRBV5-6 with TRBJ1-6; D unresolved. Germline loops: CDR1 SGHDT, CDR2 YYEEEE. There are 16 residues in the CDR3. V lost 1 base to trimming and J lost 0 bases, with 8 bases between them. The CDR3 coding sequence is TGTGCCAGCAGCTTGAAGCCGGTCTCCTATAATTCACCCCTCCACTTT. It translates to CASSLKPVSYNSPLHF.

The CDR3 nucleotides are TGTGCCAGCAGTTACATGGTTAGCGGGACCACAGATACGCAGTATTTT. The encoded protein is CASSYMVSGTTDTQYF. V and J are TRBV6-6 and TRBJ2-3; 8 nucleotides line up with TRBD2. Unmatched junction bases numbered 6, after V lost 2 bases and J lost 2 bases. The CDR3 loop spans 16 amino acids. The germline V gene has CDR1 MNHNY and CDR2 SVGAGI (reference sequence).

The rearrangement uses TRBV6-5 and TRBJ2-1; TRBD2 might be the D (5 bases). Per the germline V gene, CDR1 is MNHEY and CDR2 is SVGAGI. Trimming stripped 6 bases from V and 9 bases from J, with 12 bases between. The CDR3 has 12 residues. Here the CDR3 DNA reads TGTGCCAGCAGCATGCGAGCGGCTGAGCAGTTCTTC. Translation: CASSMRAAEQFF.

This chain joins TRBV27 and TRBJ2-5; D is perhaps TRBD1 or TRBD2 (6 bases each). Germline V gene sequence: CDR1 MNHEY, CDR2 SMNVEV (reference sequence). Trimming took 4 bases from V and 0 from J, leaving 9 bases between them. The CDR3 runs to 14 residues. CDR3 sequence: CASSWGDNQETQYF. The CDR3 DNA sequence: TGTGCCAGCAGTTGGGGGGACAACCAAGAGACCCAGTACTTC.

The chain links TRBV4-1 to TRBJ1-2; TRBD1 is a possible D gene (5 bases). The V and J ends lost 2 bases and 8 bases respectively, with 15 bases between them. Germline V gene data show CDR1 as MGHRA and CDR2 as YSYEKL. This CDR3 has 14 amino acids. CDR3 in amino acids: CASSQYQGQRGYTF. Here the CDR3 DNA reads TGCGCCAGCAGCCAATACCAGGGCCAAAGGGGCTACACCTTC.

This sequence joins TRBV20-1 and TRBJ2-1; 8 bases match TRBD1. The CDR3 sequence is 14 residues long. Unmatched junction bases numbered 6, after V lost 6 bases and J lost 2 bases. Germline V gives CDR1 DFQATT, CDR2 SNEGSKA (reference sequence). In DNA form, the CDR3 reads TGCAGTGCAAAGCGACAGGGGACCTACAATGAGCAGTTCTTC. Residues: CSAKRQGTYNEQFF.